Below, one T cell receptor beta chain is given with its context. This clone's antigen is unknown. There are no base qualities to consult, and no much larger clone falls within one base. The immunoSEQ Assay was used to sequence TCRbeta CDR3 regions. After extraction, genomic DNA underwent amplification by bias-controlled multiplex PCR, followed by high-throughput sequencing. As for the authors' bioinformatics: To quantify the absolute abundance of each unique TCRbeta CDR3 region, sequences were collapsed and filtered. T cell fraction was estimated by normalization of TCRbeta template counts to usable DNA, with usable DNA being measured through amplification of reference genes present in all nucleated cells. Repertoire TCRs were annotated as SARS-CoV-2-specific by exact matching of V gene, CDR3 amino acid sequence and J gene to a known reactive TCR set. The reference SARS-CoV-2 TCR set was obtained from MIRA and was filtered for enrichment in COVID-19-positive ImmuneCODE repertoires, whereby public or cross-reactive TCRs were removed. Using the MIRA antigens, annotated TCRs were further analysed by specific ORF or by position within an ORF. Breadth was defined as annotated unique rearrangements over total unique productive rearrangements; depth was the summed frequency of those rearrangements. Two-sided Wilcoxon rank-sum tests were used to compare TCR breadth between groups. Sourced from immuneACCESS, this table was stored by TCRdb with only in-frame sequences that have V and J called. A share of the clones is absent; for the studies checked, an unresolved V gene accounts for under half, and the remainder has no known explanation. V, J and clone size are taken as reported in that table, and D and trimming were inferred from the DNA itself. This sample holds about 500,000 clones; approximately 90% were observed only once. 1.7% of the sample lies in the top ten.

The trim is 2 bases for V and 3 bases for J, with a gap of 17 bases between the germline ends. Measured from the cysteine to the phenylalanine, the CDR3 is 16 residues long. Of all the DNA, just the CDR3 is kept, 48 bases in frame from base 1. Based on the germline V gene, the CDR1 and CDR2 sequences are MNHEY and SVGEGT. The data derive from a study of Ad26.COV2.S vaccination and SARS-CoV-2 variants (dated by TCRdb to about 2021). Some background on the complete study: Vaccine-arm donors came from COV1001, a multicentre, randomized, double-blind, placebo-controlled phase I-IIa trial of Ad26.COV2.S in healthy adults. The TCR-sequenced set comprised around 32 samples: around 20 Ad26.COV2.S vaccine recipients, 5 placebo recipients and 8 SARS-CoV-2 convalescent individuals. Ad26.COV2.S was administered intramuscularly at 5 x 10^10 or 1 x 10^11 viral particles, either as a single shot or as two shots given 56 days apart. Investigators did not know the trial group allocation while performing experiments and assessing outcomes. Trial participants were randomized into five groups of five: low-dose or high-dose Ad26.COV2.S given once or twice, or placebo on both occasions. TCRbeta repertoire sequencing served as the tool for gauging how specific and how broad the SARS-CoV-2-reactive T cell receptors were following Ad26.COV2.S vaccination. General conclusions and limits of the study: Substantial breadth of spike-specific CD8+ and CD4+ T cell responses was reported after vaccination. Compared with placebo recipients, Ad26.COV2.S recipients showed higher spike-specific TCR breadth (P = 0.0014). Comparing responses between vaccine doses or regimens was not something the study was powered to do. According to the authors, total T cell responses may have been underestimated by the TCR breadth and depth analyses. Comparable non-spike TCR breadth was observed between vaccine and placebo recipients, consistent with only spike being contained in the vaccine.

The sample's treatment or condition label, decoded: roughly 19 received Ad26.COV2.S at low or high dose, single or two shots; about five received placebo; per-sample allocation not given. Repertoires of vaccine and placebo recipients were sequenced from samples collected on day 63 after the first injection. Between 29 July and 7 August 2020, Cohort 1b enrolled fewer than 30 adults aged 18-55 years at one site in Boston, USA. Ad26.COV2.S was a replication-incompetent adenovirus type 26 vector expressing a prefusion-stabilized SARS-CoV-2 spike protein from the original Wuhan strain. The material sequenced was peripheral blood, taken in a trial of Ad26.COV2.S vaccine versus placebo. This TCR was recovered from a person between 18 and 59 years old who received the Ad26.COV2.S COVID-19 vaccine or a placebo. The sequence is built from TRBV6-2 or TRBV6-3 and TRBJ2-7; TRBD1 could be the D gene, as 6 bases match. The nucleotides read TGTGCCAGCAGTTACGTTTTCGGGGACACCCACTACGAGCAGTACTTC. It codes for CASSYVFGDTHYEQYF.